The text below deals with one T cell receptor beta chain. The sample comes from a study of shared clonotypes between healthy human individuals. Produced via immunoSEQ multiplex PCR; TCRdb's table is partial and in-frame only. Of about 2.2 million clones listed, roughly 95% are singletons. Germline V gene data show CDR1 as LGHNA and CDR2 as YNFKEQ. This CDR3 is 15 amino acids long. Trimming took 4 bases from V and 8 from J; bases not matched to a gene: 4. The naive CD8 subset, CD45RO-negative cells positively selected for CCR7, excluded terminally differentiated effector memory CD45RA+ cells. The receptor's source is a man aged 18 to 35 in good health. Some clones in this sample may be carry-over from other donors' samples. Sequencing was performed on naive CD8+ T cells from PBMCs. This sequence joins TRBV4-2 and TRBJ2-1; the match to TRBD2 covers 14 bases. The CDR3 spells CASSPRTSGRHEQFF. DNA of the CDR3: TGTGCCAGCAGCCCCCGGACTAGCGGGAGGCATGAGCAGTTCTTC.